The next 26 T cell receptor beta chains were all read from a single sample in a study of Ad26.COV2.S vaccination and SARS-CoV-2 variants. Treatment of the sample: roughly 18 received Ad26.COV2.S at low or high dose, single or two shots; 5 received placebo; per-sample allocation not given. Sampling occurred on day 63 after the first vaccine or placebo injection. Measured with immunoSEQ multiplex PCR; TCRdb has only the in-frame clones, and not every one. The data hold 400,000 or so clones, with less than 90% observed a single time. The starting material was peripheral blood, obtained in a trial of Ad26.COV2.S vaccine versus placebo. Receptors were obtained from a person aged 18-65 years who received the Ad26.COV2.S COVID-19 vaccine or a placebo.

The V gene is TRBV3-1 (or the pseudogene TRBV3-2), the J gene TRBJ2-7; 8 nucleotides align to TRBD2. The germline V gene has CDR1 LGHDT and CDR2 YNNKEL (reference sequence). This CDR3 spans 15 amino acids. The trim removed 2 bases at V and 6 bases at J, leaving 9 bases unmatched. The CDR3 is CASSQNAGLDSEQYF. CDR3 coding DNA: TGTGCCAGCAGCCAAAATGCGGGACTAGACTCCGAGCAGTACTTC.

This clone has just a few counts. Different DNA sequences within this sample yield the same CDR3. The chain links TRBV6-6 to TRBJ1-5; D not certain. CDR1 MNHNY and CDR2 SVGAGI come from the germline V gene (reference sequence). Trimming shortened V by 4 bases and J by 0 bases, and 7 bases separated the two germline ends. CDR3 length: 14 amino acids. The CDR3 loop reads CASSSLYSNQPQHF. As DNA, the CDR3 is TGTGCCAGCAGTTCCCTTTATAGCAATCAGCCCCAGCATTTT.

J is TRBJ1-1 and V is TRBV9; 7 nucleotides align to TRBD1. Trimming took 4 bases from V and 1 from J; bases not matched to a gene: 4. The CDR3 consists of 14 residues. In germline, CDR1 is SGDLS, CDR2 YYNGEE. The CDR3 protein is CASSLGTANTEAFF. The CDR3 DNA reads TGTGCCAGCAGCTTAGGGACAGCGAACACTGAAGCTTTCTTT. Looking up the rest from reference TRBV9 and TRBJ1-1 gives the full variable domain: DSGVTQTPKHLITATGQRVTLRCSPRSGDLSVYWYQQSLDQGLQFLIQYYNGEERAKGNILERFSAQQFPDLHSELNLSSLELGDSALYFCASSLGTANTEAFFGQGTRLTVV.

The chain couples TRBV3-1 (or the pseudogene TRBV3-2) to TRBJ1-6, with TRBD1 matching over 9 bases. Trimming took 4 bases from V and 8 from J; bases not matched to a gene: 0. Germline lookup yields CDR1 LGHDT and CDR2 YNNKEL (reference sequence). The CDR3 is 13 residues long. The CDR3, as DNA: TGTGCCAGCAGCCGGACAGGGGATTCACCCCTCCACTTT. It yields the protein CASSRTGDSPLHF.

V is TRBV11-3 and J is TRBJ2-3; 12 bases match TRBD2. The CDR3 runs to 15 residues. With V trimmed by 6 bases and J by 7 bases, 8 bases remained unmatched. Germline CDR1 and CDR2: SGHNT and YENEEA. This CDR3 reads CASSPSGGAKYTQYF. CDR3 nucleotides: TGTGCCAGCAGTCCTAGCGGGGGGGCCAAGTATACGCAGTATTTT.

This clone was recorded once. This chain connects TRBV20-1 to TRBJ2-3; D gene uncertain. Germline values: CDR1 DFQATT, CDR2 SNEGSKA (reference sequence). Trimming removed 6 bases at V and 6 bases at J, with 7 bases between. The length of the CDR3 is 10 residues. DNA of the CDR3: TGCAGTGCAAAGGGCGATACGCAGTATTTT. Translation gives CSAKGDTQYF.

This chain uses TRBV4-1 with TRBJ1-4; 7 positions agree with TRBD1. CDR3 length: 13 amino acids. The germline V gene has CDR1 MGHRA and CDR2 YSYEKL. The J segment lost 7 bases and the V segment lost 3 bases, leaving 2 bases of the junction unmatched. The CDR3 DNA reads TGCGCCAGCAGCCACTCAGGGGGTGAAAAACTGTTTTTT. Translating gives CASSHSGGEKLFF.

This clone was found once. CDR3 sequence (DNA): TGTGCCAGCAGCTTGGAAGTTAATGAAAAACTGTTTTTT. Its translation: CASSLEVNEKLFF. The chain recombines TRBV5-4 with TRBJ1-4; D is uncertain. This CDR3 region has 13 residues. The germline V gene has CDR1 SGHNT and CDR2 YYREEE (reference sequence). With 0 bases removed from V and 4 bases from J, the gap between germline ends came to 4 bases.

This chain joins TRBV7-2 and TRBJ2-7; maybe TRBD2 (6 bases). The germline CDR1 and CDR2 sequences are SGHTA and FQGNSA. The V and J ends lost 1 base and 2 bases respectively, with 9 bases between them. The CDR3 totals 14 residues. The CDR3 is CASSLGTTTYEQYF. CDR3 bases: TGTGCCAGCAGCTTAGGGACTACAACCTACGAGCAGTACTTC.

The rearrangement uses TRBV4-1 and TRBJ2-5; D is unclear. The CDR3 is 17 amino acids. V gave up 3 bases and J gave up 3 bases, with 20 bases separating them. Looked up from germline, CDR1 is MGHRA and CDR2 is YSYEKL. The DNA for the CDR3 is TGCGCCAGCAGCCAGTTCATGAGTCGGTTGCTTGAAGAGACCCAGTACTTC. As protein: CASSQFMSRLLEETQYF.

The chain is built from TRBV30 and TRBJ2-5; TRBD2 might be the D (6 bases). CDR3 length equals 14 residues. Germline loops: CDR1 GTSNPN, CDR2 SVGIG (reference sequence). Trimming shortened V by 0 bases and J by 6 bases, and 14 bases separated the two germline ends. DNA of the CDR3: TGTGCCTGGAGTGTACGTGGAGGGGTAAAGACCCAGTACTTC. This gives the protein CAWSVRGGVKTQYF.

This chain links TRBV7-9 with TRBJ1-4; D might be TRBD1 (5 bases). CDR3 length: 14 amino acids. V dropped 1 base and J dropped 7 bases, with 10 bases sitting between them. CDR1 SEHNR and CDR2 FQNEAQ come from the germline V gene (reference sequence). The CDR3 loop is CASSLDRGSEKLFF. The CDR3 nucleotides are TGTGCCAGCAGCTTAGATAGGGGCAGTGAAAAACTGTTTTTT.

The chain joins TRBV19 to TRBJ1-5, with D hard to call. The CDR3 is made up of 13 amino acids. Per germline, CDR1 LNHDA and CDR2 SQIVND (reference sequence). Between the trimmed V and J ends, which lost 4 bases and 0 bases, there was a span of 4 bases. Here the CDR3 reads CASSSVSNQPQHF. The DNA of the CDR3 is TGTGCCAGTAGTAGTGTTAGCAATCAGCCCCAGCATTTT.

The CDR3 spells CASSYGRLYGYTF. The CDR3 region has the DNA TGTGCCAGCAGCTACGGGAGGCTCTATGGCTACACCTTC. The chain combines TRBV11-2 with TRBJ1-2; D remains unclear. The CDR3 extends over 13 amino acids. Trimming took 4 bases from V and 4 from J, leaving 10 bases between them. In germline, CDR1 is SGHAT, CDR2 FQNNGV.

The rearrangement uses TRBV3-1 (or the pseudogene TRBV3-2) and TRBJ1-1; TRBD1 agrees at 9 bases. CDR3 length: 16 residues. Unmatched junction bases numbered 9, after V lost 4 bases and J lost 3 bases. Germline lookup yields CDR1 LGHDT and CDR2 YNNKEL (reference sequence). The CDR3 DNA follows: TGTGCCAGCAGCCCAAGATCGGGACAGGGTGACACTGAAGCTTTCTTT. Translation: CASSPRSGQGDTEAFF.

The CDR3 loop reads CASSFGQDNSPLHF. Written as DNA, the CDR3 is TGTGCCAGCAGCTTCGGACAGGATAATTCACCCCTCCACTTT. The chain joins TRBV7-6 to TRBJ1-6, with 7 nucleotides matching TRBD1. This CDR3 region has 14 residues. V gave up 3 bases and J gave up 5 bases; unmatched junction bases: 1. Germline V gene lookup returns CDR1 SGHVS and CDR2 FNYEAQ. Full variable domain (rest looked up from reference TRBV7-6 and TRBJ1-6): GAGVSQSPRYKVTKRGQDVALRCDPISGHVSLYWYRQALGQGPEFLTYFNYEAQQDKSGLPNDRFSAERPEGSISTLTIQRTEQRDSAMYRCASSFGQDNSPLHFGNGTRLTVT.

The J gene is TRBJ2-5, the V gene TRBV7-9; 10 nucleotides agree with TRBD2. Losses at the gene ends were 5 bases for V and 5 bases for J; bases not matched to a gene: 8. In germline, CDR1 is SEHNR, CDR2 FQNEAQ (reference sequence). CDR3 size: 15 residues. The CDR3 DNA is TGTGCCAGCAGCAAGCTAGCGGGGGTTGAGGAGACCCAGTACTTC. Encoded protein: CASSKLAGVEETQYF.

The chain employs TRBV4-1 and TRBJ1-3, with 8 bases fitting TRBD1. From germline, CDR1 is MGHRA and CDR2 YSYEKL. V was clipped by 0 bases and J by 4 bases; unmatched bases: 8. The CDR3 consists of 17 residues. This chain's CDR3 is CASSQDPRGLGGNTIYF. In nucleotides, the CDR3 is TGCGCCAGCAGCCAAGATCCCAGGGGGCTGGGAGGAAACACCATATATTTT.

The rearrangement links TRBV4-1 to TRBJ1-3; D uncertain. CDR1 is MGHRA, CDR2 YSYEKL, per germline. The CDR3 is 15 amino acids. The V and J ends lost 4 bases and 0 bases respectively, with 10 bases between them. The CDR3 sequence: CASSLVESSGNTIYF. Here the CDR3 DNA reads TGCGCCAGCAGCCTCGTAGAGAGCTCTGGAAACACCATATATTTT.

This chain joins TRBV9 and TRBJ2-2; 9 positions agree with TRBD1. V lost 0 bases, J lost 4 bases, and 4 bases stayed unmatched. Germline V gives CDR1 SGDLS, CDR2 YYNGEE. This CDR3 is 16 amino acids long. CDR3 sequence: CASSVEGTGLTGELFF. CDR3 sequence (DNA): TGTGCCAGCAGCGTAGAAGGGACAGGGCTCACCGGGGAGCTGTTTTTT. Based on the CDR3 plus reference TRBV9 and TRBJ2-2, the full variable domain is DSGVTQTPKHLITATGQRVTLRCSPRSGDLSVYWYQQSLDQGLQFLIQYYNGEERAKGNILERFSAQQFPDLHSELNLSSLELGDSALYFCASSVEGTGLTGELFFGEGSRLTVL.

The chain carries TRBV6-1 and TRBJ2-1; TRBD2 aligns across 9 bases. Per the germline V gene, CDR1 is MNHNS and CDR2 is SASEGT. The CDR3 extends over 17 amino acids. Unmatched junction bases numbered 5, after V lost 2 bases and J lost 0 bases. The CDR3 is CASSEFLAGSSYNEQFF. CDR3 sequence (DNA): TGTGCCAGCAGTGAATTCCTAGCGGGAAGCTCCTACAATGAGCAGTTCTTC.

This clone was counted between two and nine times. Other DNA sequences within the sample encode an identical CDR3. The chain couples TRBV28 to TRBJ1-2, with TRBD1 matching 8 bases. J lost 2 bases, V lost 5 bases, and 4 bases had no gene match. Germline V gene sequence: CDR1 MDHEN, CDR2 SYDVKM. The CDR3 has 14 amino acids. CDR3 nucleotides: TGTGCCAGCAGTCTAGGACAGGGAAACTATGGCTACACCTTC. Translation: CASSLGQGNYGYTF.

The CDR3 is CASTRTSGYEQYF. In DNA form, the CDR3 reads TGTGCCAGCACCCGGACTAGCGGCTACGAGCAGTACTTC. This chain links TRBV6-5 with TRBJ2-7; TRBD2 agrees at 10 bases. The CDR3 consists of 13 residues. With 7 bases clipped from V and 3 bases from J, the junction kept 3 bases outside the gene matches. Per germline, CDR1 MNHEY and CDR2 SVGAGI.

Here the CDR3 reads CASSQDNQALEAFF. The DNA of the CDR3 is TGTGCCAGCAGCCAAGATAACCAGGCGCTTGAAGCTTTCTTT. This rearrangement joins TRBV3-1 (or the pseudogene TRBV3-2) to TRBJ1-1; D is unclear. This CDR3 is 14 amino acids long. Germline values: CDR1 LGHDT, CDR2 YNNKEL (reference sequence). The V and J ends lost 0 bases and 7 bases respectively, with 12 bases between them.

V is TRBV5-1 and J is TRBJ1-1; D is ambiguous. Germline CDR1 SGHRS, CDR2 YFSETQ. V lost 0 bases, J lost 4 bases, and 13 bases lay in between. This CDR3 spans 15 amino acids. The CDR3 region has the DNA TGCGCCAGCAGCTTGGACTCCACCTCTAGCACTGAAGCTTTCTTT. This sequence encodes CASSLDSTSSTEAFF.

J is TRBJ1-2 and V is TRBV28; possibly TRBD1 for D (5 bases). V gave up 2 bases and J gave up 8 bases, with 12 bases separating them. This CDR3 spans 13 amino acids. Germline CDR1 and CDR2: MDHEN and SYDVKM. The CDR3 DNA follows: TGTGCCAGCAGTTTAAGCTCAGGGATCGGCTACACCTTC. Protein: CASSLSSGIGYTF.